This T cell receptor beta chain was profiled in a study of CD8 T cells in ankylosing spondylitis. Findings and limits, study-wide: Some of the motif variants had earlier been found in reactive arthritis patients' fluid and blood. Clones linked to the disease showed a CD8+ phenotype. They occurred at relatively low frequencies in peripheral blood. Reportedly, disease-linked clones are significantly enriched in ankylosing spondylitis patients' matched synovial fluid.

The germline V and J ends were trimmed by 0 bases and 2 bases, with 10 bases remaining between them. The CDR3 has 15 amino acids. CDR1 is LGHNA, CDR2 YSLEER, per germline. Comment on this clonotype: Its antigen remains unknown.

5'-RACE, quantitative and with molecular barcodes, yielded the TCR beta libraries. TCRdb fed the 5' RACE reads into MiXCR, producing one record per CDR3 protein. The data hold some 270,000 distinct CDR3 sequences, with 18% observed a single time. The source is a male donor with ankylosing spondylitis or in good health (not recorded which). The sample comprised blood, either unsorted or a sorted T cell fraction (not recorded which). The genes are TRBV4-3 and TRBJ2-5, with D unresolved. The CDR3 region is CASSQDRSEQETQYF. DNA for the CDR3: TGCGCCAGCAGCCAAGATCGCTCCGAACAAGAGACCCAGTACTTC.